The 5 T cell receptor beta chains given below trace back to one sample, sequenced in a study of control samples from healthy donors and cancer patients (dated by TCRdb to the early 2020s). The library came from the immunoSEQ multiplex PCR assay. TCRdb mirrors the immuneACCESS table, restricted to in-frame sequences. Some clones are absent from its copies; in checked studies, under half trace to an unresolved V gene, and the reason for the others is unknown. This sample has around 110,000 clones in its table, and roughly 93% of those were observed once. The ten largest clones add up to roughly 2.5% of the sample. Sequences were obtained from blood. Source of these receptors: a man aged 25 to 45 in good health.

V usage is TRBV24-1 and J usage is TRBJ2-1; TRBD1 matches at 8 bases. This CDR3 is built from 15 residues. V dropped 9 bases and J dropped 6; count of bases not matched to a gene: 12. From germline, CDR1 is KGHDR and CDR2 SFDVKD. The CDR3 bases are TGTGCCACCTCTTCATCCTACAGGGGGGTCAATGAGCAGTTCTTC. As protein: CATSSSYRGVNEQFF.

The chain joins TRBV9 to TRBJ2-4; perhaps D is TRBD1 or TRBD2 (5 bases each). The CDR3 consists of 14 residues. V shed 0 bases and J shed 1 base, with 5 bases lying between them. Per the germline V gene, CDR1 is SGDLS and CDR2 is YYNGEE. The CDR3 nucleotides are TGTGCCAGCAGCGTAGGGGGGGCCAAAAACATTCAGTACTTC. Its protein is CASSVGGAKNIQYF.

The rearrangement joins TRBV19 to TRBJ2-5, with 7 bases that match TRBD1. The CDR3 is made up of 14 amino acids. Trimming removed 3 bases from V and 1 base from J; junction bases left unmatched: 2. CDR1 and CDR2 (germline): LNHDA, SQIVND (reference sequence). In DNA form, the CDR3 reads TGTGCCAGTAGTATCTACAGGGGCCAAGAGACCCAGTACTTC. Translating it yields CASSIYRGQETQYF.

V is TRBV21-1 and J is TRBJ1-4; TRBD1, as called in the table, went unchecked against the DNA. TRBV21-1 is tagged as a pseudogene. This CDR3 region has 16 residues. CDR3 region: CASSKEDSQTNEKLFF. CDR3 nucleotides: TGTGCCAGCAGCAAAGAAGACAGCCAAACTAATGAAAAACTGTTTTTT.

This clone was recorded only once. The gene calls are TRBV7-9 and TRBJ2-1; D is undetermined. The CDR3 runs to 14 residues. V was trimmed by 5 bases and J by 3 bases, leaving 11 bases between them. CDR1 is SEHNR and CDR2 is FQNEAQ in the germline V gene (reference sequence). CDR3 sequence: CASSPTDRYNEQFF. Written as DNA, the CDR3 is TGTGCCAGCAGCCCAACGGACCGCTACAATGAGCAGTTCTTC.